The 14 T cell receptor beta chains reported below all come from one sample, sequenced in a study. MiXCR was run by TCRdb on the 5' RACE reads, yielding one entry per CDR3 protein. The table lists 50,000 to 60,000 distinct CDR3 sequences, around 21% of them singletons. Treg sorting used a CD4+CD25+CD127-/low gate. Input material: tumor-infiltrating Tregs sorted from the breast tumor. The receptors originated from a female donor with breast cancer.

The chain joins TRBV7-2 to TRBJ1-6; D is uncertain. V shed 4 bases and J shed 7 bases, with 11 bases lying between them. The length of the CDR3 is 14 residues. CDR1 SGHTA and CDR2 FQGNSA come from the germline V gene. The CDR3 is CASSWILGNSPLHF. CDR3 DNA sequence: TGTGCCAGCAGCTGGATATTAGGGAATTCACCCCTCCACTTT. The whole variable domain, filled in from reference TRBV7-2 and TRBJ1-6, reads GAGVSQSPSNKVTEKGKDVELRCDPISGHTALYWYRQSLGQGLEFLIYFQGNSAPDKSGLPSDRFSAERTGGSVSTLTIQRTQQEDSAVYLCASSWILGNSPLHFGNGTRLTVT.

The chain links TRBV12-3 or TRBV12-4 to TRBJ1-5; tentative D call: TRBD1 (5 bases). There are 15 residues in the CDR3. V was shortened by 8 bases and J by 0 bases, with 14 bases between the two germline ends. The CDR3 DNA reads TGTGCCAGCGGTCCTCCAGGGTATAGCAATCAGCCCCAGCATTTT. It specifies CASGPPGYSNQPQHF.

The CDR3 coding sequence is TGCGCCAGCAGCTTGGGCGACAGGGGGAAAACTGAAGCTTTCTTT. Translation gives CASSLGDRGKTEAFF. The chain joins TRBV5-1 to TRBJ1-1; TRBD1 agrees at 9 bases. Germline-derived CDR1 and CDR2 are SGHRS and YFSETQ. This CDR3 region has 15 residues. V lost 0 bases, J lost 5 bases, and 5 bases stayed unmatched.

This clonotype was seen only a few times. The V gene is TRBV11-2, the J gene TRBJ2-3, with 7 bases fitting TRBD2. Germline V gives CDR1 SGHAT, CDR2 FQNNGV. V lost 4 bases to trimming and J lost 1 base; unmatched junction nucleotides: 2. This CDR3 region has 14 residues. This CDR3 reads CASSSTSGTDTQYF. CDR3 DNA: TGTGCCAGCAGCTCCACTAGCGGCACAGATACGCAGTATTTT.

This clonotype has a handful of counts. V gene TRBV7-9 combines with J gene TRBJ1-2; TRBD1 might be the D (5 bases). The ends were cut back, 6 bases at V and 6 bases at J, with 17 bases in the middle. The length of the CDR3 is 14 residues. The germline gives CDR1 SEHNR, CDR2 FQNEAQ (reference sequence). The CDR3 DNA is TGTGCCAGCAGTCTGCAGGGATGGAAAAATGGCTACACCTTC. Its protein is CASSLQGWKNGYTF.

This clonotype was recorded many times. The chain carries TRBV5-1 and TRBJ1-1; D is undetermined. Germline CDR1 and CDR2: SGHRS and YFSETQ. The CDR3 has 15 residues. The germline V and J ends were trimmed by 1 base and 0 bases, with 10 bases remaining between them. CDR3 bases: TGCGCCAGCAGCTTGAGGTCAGAGATGAACACTGAAGCTTTCTTT. It is translated as CASSLRSEMNTEAFF.

This clonotype has only one observation. The genes are TRBV6-1 and TRBJ2-1, with 8 positions matching TRBD2. The CDR3 spans 17 residues. Germline V gene data show CDR1 as MNHNS and CDR2 as SASEGT. Trimming removed 6 bases from V and 8 bases from J; junction bases left unmatched: 18. The CDR3, as DNA: TGTGCCAGCAGAGATGGTACTAGCGGAGCAATTTACGATGAGCAGTTCTTC. Its protein is CASRDGTSGAIYDEQFF.

V gene TRBV10-1 combines with J gene TRBJ2-2, with 7 bases fitting TRBD1. CDR1 and CDR2 from the germline V gene are WNHNN and SYGVQD (reference sequence). The CDR3 loop spans 13 amino acids. J was trimmed by 4 bases and V by 4 bases; bases with no gene match: 0. CDR3 nucleotides: TGCGCCAGCAGTGGACAGGGCACCGGGGAGCTGTTTTTT. This encodes CASSGQGTGELFF.

V is TRBV19 and J is TRBJ1-2; D unclear. Germline assignment: CDR1 LNHDA and CDR2 SQIVND (reference sequence). The V and J ends lost 4 bases and 5 bases respectively, with 5 bases between them. This CDR3 region has 11 residues. The CDR3 reads CASSNQYGYTF. CDR3 in DNA: TGTGCCAGTAGTAACCAATATGGCTACACCTTC. The variable domain in full, completed from reference TRBV19 and TRBJ1-2, reads DGGITQSPKYLFRKEGQNVTLSCEQNLNHDAMYWYRQDPGQGLRLIYYSQIVNDFQKGDIAEGYSVSREKKESFPLTVTSAQKNPTAFYLCASSNQYGYTFGSGTRLTVV.

This clonotype occurred many times. This chain joins TRBV7-2 and TRBJ2-2; D may be TRBD2 (5 bases). V lost 11 bases and J lost 3, with 13 bases in between. Germline V lookup: CDR1 SGHTA, CDR2 FQGNSA. The CDR3 loop spans 13 amino acids. CDR3: CAGDLRDTGELFF. In nucleotides, the CDR3 is TGTGCCGGAGACCTGAGGGACACCGGGGAGCTGTTTTTT.

This clonotype came up a few times. The rearrangement uses TRBV28 and TRBJ1-1; TRBD1 matches 7 bases. CDR1 is MDHEN and CDR2 is SYDVKM in the germline V gene. The ends lost 2 bases at V and 7 bases at J; junction bases unmatched: 10. The CDR3 runs to 15 residues. CDR3 residues: CASSLLAGGRVEAFF. In DNA form, the CDR3 reads TGTGCCAGCAGTTTACTGGCAGGGGGTAGAGTTGAAGCTTTCTTT.

This clonotype was recorded a few times. The V call is TRBV5-1, the J call TRBJ2-3; 9 positions match TRBD1. CDR3 length equals 16 residues. Germline CDR1 SGHRS, CDR2 YFSETQ. Trimming removed 1 base from V and 3 bases from J; junction bases left unmatched: 6. The CDR3 loop reads CASSLTPGTGTDTQYF. The CDR3 nucleotides read TGCGCCAGCAGCTTGACTCCCGGGACAGGGACAGATACGCAGTATTTT.

This clonotype has only a few counts. The chain has TRBV27 and TRBJ1-6; D is unclear. V was pared by 3 bases and J by 1 base, with 7 bases between. In germline, CDR1 is MNHEY, CDR2 SMNVEV (reference sequence). This CDR3 has 15 amino acids. This CDR3 reads CASSLSVSYNSPLHF. In nucleotides, the CDR3 is TGTGCCAGCAGTTTGTCGGTATCCTATAATTCACCCCTCCACTTT.

The genes are TRBV18 and TRBJ1-2; tentatively, D is TRBD1 (6 bases). The ends were cut back, 3 bases at V and 6 bases at J, with 11 bases in the middle. CDR1 is KGHSH, CDR2 LQKENI, per germline. The CDR3 extends over 13 amino acids. DNA of the CDR3: TGTGCCAGCTCACCGAGCAGGGACAATGGCTACACCTTC. Its protein is CASSPSRDNGYTF.